These 7 T cell receptor beta chains came from one sample sequenced in a study of cytomegalovirus exposure and HLA in healthy donors. Primers: 60 Vbeta forward and 13 Jbeta reverse. Clones were sequenced by immunoSEQ multiplex PCR, and TCRdb holds only the in-frame ones, with some missing. Counted here are approximately 180,000 clones, approximately 70% occurring once; the ten biggest clones make up less than 2%. The sequencing input was PBMCs. The receptors stem from a woman in her twenties or thirties in good health and CMV-seronegative.

For the CDR3, the DNA is TGTGCCAGCAGCGCTAGGACAGGGGGCATGTACGAGCAGTACTTC. This encodes CASSARTGGMYEQYF. The V and J genes are TRBV9 and TRBJ2-5, with 11 bases identical to TRBD1. The J call may be in error: the DNA end matches TRBJ2-7 better. The CDR3 covers 15 residues. Germline-derived CDR1 and CDR2 are SGDLS and YYNGEE.

The J gene is TRBJ2-6, the V gene TRBV19, with D hard to call. The CDR3 spans 14 residues. V was trimmed by 5 bases and J by 3 bases, leaving 8 bases between them. Germline CDR1 is LNHDA and CDR2 is SQIVND (reference sequence). The CDR3 reads CASSANGGANVLTF. In DNA, the CDR3 is TGTGCCAGTAGTGCGAATGGTGGGGCCAACGTCCTGACTTTC.

This chain links TRBV2 with TRBJ2-2; D uncertain. Germline-derived CDR1 and CDR2 are SNHLY and FYNNEI. V was trimmed by 3 bases and J by 4 bases, leaving 9 bases between them. There are 14 residues in the CDR3. CDR3 coding DNA: TGTGCCAGCAGTGATTATATAGTCACCGGGGAGCTGTTTTTT. Translating it yields CASSDYIVTGELFF.

By share, this clone ranks as medium-sized. The CDR3 DNA reads TGCGCCAGCAGCCAAGTTCTCAGCGGACCCCGTGGTGAGCAGTTCTTC. Protein sequence: CASSQVLSGPRGEQFF. The V call is TRBV4-3, the J call TRBJ2-1; perhaps TRBD2 as D (5 bases). The germline V and J ends were trimmed by 1 base and 9 bases, with 19 bases remaining between them. Per the germline V gene, CDR1 is LGHNA and CDR2 is YSLEER. The CDR3 has 16 residues.

The CDR3 DNA is TGTGCCAGCAGCTTTGGGACAGGAAGGTTCTATGGCTACACCTTC. It codes for CASSFGTGRFYGYTF. The rearrangement links TRBV5-8 to TRBJ1-2; 8 nucleotides line up with TRBD1. The V segment lost 2 bases and the J segment 4 bases; nucleotides outside the gene matches: 7. This CDR3 region has 15 residues. Germline assignment: CDR1 SGHTS and CDR2 YDEGEE. Looking up the rest from reference TRBV5-8 and TRBJ1-2 gives the full variable domain: EAGVTQSPTHLIKTRGQQATLRCSPISGHTSVYWYQQALGLGLQFLLWYDEGEERNRGNFPPRFSGRQFPNYSSELNVNALELEDSALYLCASSFGTGRFYGYTFGSGTRLTVV.

The chain is built from TRBV4-1 and TRBJ1-3; the D gene is possibly TRBD1 (5 bases). The V end lost 1 base, the J end lost 10 bases, and 23 bases lay between the germline ends. The CDR3 extends over 17 amino acids. Germline lookup yields CDR1 MGHRA and CDR2 YSYEKL. Written as DNA, the CDR3 is TGCGCCAGCAGCCAAGTTCCGGGGCTTATTGGGAGGGAAACCATATATTTT. This codes for CASSQVPGLIGRETIYF.

This clone has just a few counts. The V call is TRBV9, the J call TRBJ1-2, with TRBD1 matching over 8 bases. CDR1 and CDR2 (germline): SGDLS, YYNGEE. The trim removed 0 bases at V and 3 bases at J, leaving 1 base unmatched. The CDR3 is made up of 14 amino acids. The chain's CDR3 is CASSVVTGDYGYTF. The DNA for the CDR3 is TGTGCCAGCAGCGTAGTGACAGGGGACTATGGCTACACCTTC. Drawing the rest from reference TRBV9 and TRBJ1-2, the complete variable domain is DSGVTQTPKHLITATGQRVTLRCSPRSGDLSVYWYQQSLDQGLQFLIQYYNGEERAKGNILERFSAQQFPDLHSELNLSSLELGDSALYFCASSVVTGDYGYTFGSGTRLTVV.